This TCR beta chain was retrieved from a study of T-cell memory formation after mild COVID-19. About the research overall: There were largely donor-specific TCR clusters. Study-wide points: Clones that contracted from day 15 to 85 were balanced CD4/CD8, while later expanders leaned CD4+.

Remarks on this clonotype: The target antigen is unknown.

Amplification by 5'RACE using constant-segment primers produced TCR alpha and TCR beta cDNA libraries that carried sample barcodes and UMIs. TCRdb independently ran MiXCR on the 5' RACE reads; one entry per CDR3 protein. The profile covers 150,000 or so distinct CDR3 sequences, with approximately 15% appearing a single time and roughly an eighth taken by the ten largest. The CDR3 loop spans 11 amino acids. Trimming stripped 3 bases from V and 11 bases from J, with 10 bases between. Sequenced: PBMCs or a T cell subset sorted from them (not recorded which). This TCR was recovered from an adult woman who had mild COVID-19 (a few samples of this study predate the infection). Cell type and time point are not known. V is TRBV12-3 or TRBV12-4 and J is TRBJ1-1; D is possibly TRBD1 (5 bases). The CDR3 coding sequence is TGTGCCAGCAGTTTGATCGGGGGGGCTTTCTTT. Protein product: CASSLIGGAFF.